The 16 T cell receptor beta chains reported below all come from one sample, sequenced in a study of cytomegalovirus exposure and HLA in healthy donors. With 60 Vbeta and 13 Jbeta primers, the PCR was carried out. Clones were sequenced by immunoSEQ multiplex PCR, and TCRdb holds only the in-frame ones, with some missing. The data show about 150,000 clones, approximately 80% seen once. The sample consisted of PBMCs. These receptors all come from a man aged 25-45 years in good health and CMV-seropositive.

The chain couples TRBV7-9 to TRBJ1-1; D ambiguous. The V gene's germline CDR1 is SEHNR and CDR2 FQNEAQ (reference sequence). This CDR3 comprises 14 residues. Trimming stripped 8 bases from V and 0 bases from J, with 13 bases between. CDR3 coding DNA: TGTGCCAGCTCTGTTAACAAGATGAACACTGAAGCTTTCTTT. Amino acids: CASSVNKMNTEAFF.

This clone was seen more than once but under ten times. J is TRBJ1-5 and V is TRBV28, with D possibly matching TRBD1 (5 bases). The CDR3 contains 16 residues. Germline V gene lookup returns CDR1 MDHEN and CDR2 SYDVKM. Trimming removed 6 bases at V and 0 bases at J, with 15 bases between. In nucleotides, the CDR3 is TGTGCCAGCAGATTCTTCGACAGAAATAGCAATCAGCCCCAGCATTTT. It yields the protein CASRFFDRNSNQPQHF.

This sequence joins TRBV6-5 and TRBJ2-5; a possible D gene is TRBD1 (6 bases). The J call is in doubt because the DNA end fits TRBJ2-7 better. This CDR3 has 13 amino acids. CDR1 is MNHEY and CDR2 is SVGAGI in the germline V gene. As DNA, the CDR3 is TGTGCCAGCAGTTACAACAGGGCCTACGAGCAGTACTTC. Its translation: CASSYNRAYEQYF.

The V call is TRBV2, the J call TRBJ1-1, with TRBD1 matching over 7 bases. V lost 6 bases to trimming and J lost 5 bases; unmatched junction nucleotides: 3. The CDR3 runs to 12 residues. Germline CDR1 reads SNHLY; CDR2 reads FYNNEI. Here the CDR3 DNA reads TGTGCCAGCAGGGAGGACAGGACTGAAGCTTTCTTT. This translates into CASREDRTEAFF.

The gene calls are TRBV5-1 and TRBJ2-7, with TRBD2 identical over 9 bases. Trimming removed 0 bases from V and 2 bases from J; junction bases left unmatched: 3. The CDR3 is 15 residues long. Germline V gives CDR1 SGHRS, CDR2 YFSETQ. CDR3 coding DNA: TGCGCCAGCAGCTTGGTGGCGGGAGGGACCTACGAGCAGTACTTC. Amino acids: CASSLVAGGTYEQYF.

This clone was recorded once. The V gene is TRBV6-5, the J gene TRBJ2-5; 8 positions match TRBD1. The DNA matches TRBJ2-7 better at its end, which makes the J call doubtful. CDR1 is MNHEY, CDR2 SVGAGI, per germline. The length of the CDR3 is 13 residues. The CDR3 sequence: CASRKDRGYEQYF. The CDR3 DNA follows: TGTGCCAGCAGGAAAGACAGGGGTTACGAGCAGTACTTC.

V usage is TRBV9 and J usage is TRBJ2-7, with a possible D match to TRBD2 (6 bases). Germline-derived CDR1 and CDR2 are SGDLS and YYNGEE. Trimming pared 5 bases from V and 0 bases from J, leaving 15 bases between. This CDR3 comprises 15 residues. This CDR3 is CASSEDYRSSYEQYF. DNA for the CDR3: TGTGCCAGCAGTGAGGACTACAGGAGCTCCTACGAGCAGTACTTC. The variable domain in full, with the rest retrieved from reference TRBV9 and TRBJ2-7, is DSGVTQTPKHLITATGQRVTLRCSPRSGDLSVYWYQQSLDQGLQFLIQYYNGEERAKGNILERFSAQQFPDLHSELNLSSLELGDSALYFCASSEDYRSSYEQYFGPGTRLTVT.

CDR3 sequence reads: CASSLGGVLAGIYEQYF. CDR3 DNA: TGTGCCAGCAGTTTAGGGGGGGTTCTAGCGGGGATCTACGAGCAGTACTTC. The gene calls are TRBV28 and TRBJ2-7; 9 bases line up with TRBD2. The V and J ends lost 2 bases and 3 bases, in that order; junction bases with no gene match: 11. Germline V gene lookup returns CDR1 MDHEN and CDR2 SYDVKM. This CDR3 contains 17 residues.

As DNA, the CDR3 is TGTGCCAGCAGCCAATACAGGGGCCGAGCCTACGAGCAGTACTTC. It is translated as CASSQYRGRAYEQYF. V is TRBV6-5 and J is TRBJ2-7, with 7 bases fitting TRBD1. The CDR3 loop spans 15 amino acids. Germline loops: CDR1 MNHEY, CDR2 SVGAGI. J lost 2 bases, V lost 6 bases, and 10 bases had no gene match.

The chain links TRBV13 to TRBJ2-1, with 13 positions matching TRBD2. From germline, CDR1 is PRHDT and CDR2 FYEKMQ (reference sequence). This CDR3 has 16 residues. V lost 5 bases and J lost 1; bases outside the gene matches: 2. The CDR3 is CASSGTSGMSYNEQFF. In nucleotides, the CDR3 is TGTGCCAGCAGCGGGACTAGCGGGATGTCCTACAATGAGCAGTTCTTC.

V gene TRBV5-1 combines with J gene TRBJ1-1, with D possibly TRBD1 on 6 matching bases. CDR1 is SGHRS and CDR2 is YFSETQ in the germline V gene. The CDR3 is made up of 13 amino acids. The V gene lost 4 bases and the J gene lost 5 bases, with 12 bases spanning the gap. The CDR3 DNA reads TGCGCCAGCAGCCCACAGGGTGAGACTGAAGCTTTCTTT. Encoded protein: CASSPQGETEAFF.

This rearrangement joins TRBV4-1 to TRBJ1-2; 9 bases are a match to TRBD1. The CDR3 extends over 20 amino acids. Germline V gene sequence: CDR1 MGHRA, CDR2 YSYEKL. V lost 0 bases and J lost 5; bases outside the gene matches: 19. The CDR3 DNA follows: TGCGCCAGCAGCCAAGATACGGGACAGGGAGCGGCCCCAGTAGATTATGGCTACACCTTC. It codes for CASSQDTGQGAAPVDYGYTF.

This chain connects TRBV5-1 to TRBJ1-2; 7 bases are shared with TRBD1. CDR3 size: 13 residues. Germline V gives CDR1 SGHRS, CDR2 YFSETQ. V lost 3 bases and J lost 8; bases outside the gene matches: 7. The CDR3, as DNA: TGCGCCAGCAGCTGGACAGGCCGAGAAGGCTACACCTTC. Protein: CASSWTGREGYTF. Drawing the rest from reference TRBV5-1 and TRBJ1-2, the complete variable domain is KAGVTQTPRYLIKTRGQQVTLSCSPISGHRSVSWYQQTPGQGLQFLFEYFSETQRNKGNFPGRFSGRQFSNSRSEMNVSTLELGDSALYLCASSWTGREGYTFGSGTRLTVV.

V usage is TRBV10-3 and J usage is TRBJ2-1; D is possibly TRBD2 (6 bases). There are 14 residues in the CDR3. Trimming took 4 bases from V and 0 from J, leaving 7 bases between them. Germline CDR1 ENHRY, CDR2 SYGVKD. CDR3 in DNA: TGTGCCATCAGTGCCGGGGGCTCCTACAATGAGCAGTTCTTC. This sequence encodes CAISAGGSYNEQFF.

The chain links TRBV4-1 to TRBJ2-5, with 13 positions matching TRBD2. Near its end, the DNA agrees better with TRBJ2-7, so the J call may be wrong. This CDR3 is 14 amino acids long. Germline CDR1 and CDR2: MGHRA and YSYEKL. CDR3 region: CASSGGLAGNEQYF. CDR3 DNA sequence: TGCGCCAGCAGCGGGGGACTAGCGGGGAACGAGCAGTACTTC.

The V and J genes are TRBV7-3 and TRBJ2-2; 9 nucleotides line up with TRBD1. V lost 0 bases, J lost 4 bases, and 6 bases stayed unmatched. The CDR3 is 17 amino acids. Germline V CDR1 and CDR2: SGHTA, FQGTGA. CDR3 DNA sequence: TGTGCCAGCAGCTTAACAGGGACAGGGATGGTCACCGGGGAGCTGTTTTTT. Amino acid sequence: CASSLTGTGMVTGELFF. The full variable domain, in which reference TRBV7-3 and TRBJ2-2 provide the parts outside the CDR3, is GAGVSQTPSNKVTEKGKYVELRCDPISGHTALYWYRQSLGQGPEFLIYFQGTGAADDSGLPNDRFFAVRPEGSVSTLKIQRTERGDSAVYLCASSLTGTGMVTGELFFGEGSRLTVL.